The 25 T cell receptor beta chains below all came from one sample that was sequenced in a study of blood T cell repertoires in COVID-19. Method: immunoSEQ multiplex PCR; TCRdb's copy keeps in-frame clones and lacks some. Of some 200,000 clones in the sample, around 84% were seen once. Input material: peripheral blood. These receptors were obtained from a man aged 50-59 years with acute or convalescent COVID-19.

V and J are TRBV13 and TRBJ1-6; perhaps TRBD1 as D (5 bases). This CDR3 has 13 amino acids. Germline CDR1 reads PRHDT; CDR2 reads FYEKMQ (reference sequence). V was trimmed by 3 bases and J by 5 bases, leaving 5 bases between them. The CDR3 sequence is CASSFRDNSPLHF. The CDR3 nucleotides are TGTGCCAGCAGCTTCAGGGATAATTCACCCCTCCACTTT.

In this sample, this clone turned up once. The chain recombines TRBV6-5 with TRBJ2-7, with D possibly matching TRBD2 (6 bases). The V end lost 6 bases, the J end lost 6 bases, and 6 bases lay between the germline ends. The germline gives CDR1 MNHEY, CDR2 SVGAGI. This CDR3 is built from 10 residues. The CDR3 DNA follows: TGTGCCAGCAGGGGAGGCGAGCAGTACTTC. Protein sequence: CASRGGEQYF.

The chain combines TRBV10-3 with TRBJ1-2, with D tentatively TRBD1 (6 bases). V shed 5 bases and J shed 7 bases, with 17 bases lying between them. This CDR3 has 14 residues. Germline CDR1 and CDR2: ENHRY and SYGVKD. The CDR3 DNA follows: TGTGCCATCAGTCACAGGGAAAGAGATGGTGGCTACACCTTC. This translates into CAISHRERDGGYTF.

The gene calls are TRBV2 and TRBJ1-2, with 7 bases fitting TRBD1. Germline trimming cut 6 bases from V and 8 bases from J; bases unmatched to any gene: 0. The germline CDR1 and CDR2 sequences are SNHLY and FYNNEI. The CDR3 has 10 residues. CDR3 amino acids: CASRTGGYTF. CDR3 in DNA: TGTGCCAGCAGGACAGGGGGCTACACCTTC.

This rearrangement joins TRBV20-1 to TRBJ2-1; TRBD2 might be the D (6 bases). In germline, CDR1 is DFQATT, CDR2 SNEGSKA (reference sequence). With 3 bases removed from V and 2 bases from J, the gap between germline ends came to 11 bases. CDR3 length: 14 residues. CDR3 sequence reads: CSASRSGPYNEQFF. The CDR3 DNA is TGCAGTGCTAGTCGGAGCGGGCCCTACAATGAGCAGTTCTTC.

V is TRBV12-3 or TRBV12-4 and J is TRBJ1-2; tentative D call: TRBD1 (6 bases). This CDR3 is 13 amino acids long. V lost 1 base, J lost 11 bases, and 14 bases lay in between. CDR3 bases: TGTGCCAGCAGTTTAGGGGCAGGGGATCGATACACCTTC. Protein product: CASSLGAGDRYTF.

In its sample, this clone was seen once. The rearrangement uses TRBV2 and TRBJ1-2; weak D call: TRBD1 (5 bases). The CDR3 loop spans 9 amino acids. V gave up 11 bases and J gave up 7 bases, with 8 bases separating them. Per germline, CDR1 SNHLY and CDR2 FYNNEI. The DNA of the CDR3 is TGTGCCGGGGGGAGTGGCTACACCTTC. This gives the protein CAGGSGYTF.

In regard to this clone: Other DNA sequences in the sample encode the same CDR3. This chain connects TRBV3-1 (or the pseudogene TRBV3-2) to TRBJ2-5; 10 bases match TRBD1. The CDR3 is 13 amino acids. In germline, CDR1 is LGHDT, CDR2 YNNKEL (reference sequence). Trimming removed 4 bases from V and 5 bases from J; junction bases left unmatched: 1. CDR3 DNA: TGTGCCAGCAGCCGGGACAGGGGTGAGACCCAGTACTTC. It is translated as CASSRDRGETQYF.

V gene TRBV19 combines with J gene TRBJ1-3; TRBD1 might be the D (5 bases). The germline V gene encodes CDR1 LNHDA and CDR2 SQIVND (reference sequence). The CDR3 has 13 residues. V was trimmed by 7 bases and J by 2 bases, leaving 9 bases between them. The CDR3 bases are TGTGCCAGTACGGAACAGGCTGGAAACACCATATATTTT. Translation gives CASTEQAGNTIYF.

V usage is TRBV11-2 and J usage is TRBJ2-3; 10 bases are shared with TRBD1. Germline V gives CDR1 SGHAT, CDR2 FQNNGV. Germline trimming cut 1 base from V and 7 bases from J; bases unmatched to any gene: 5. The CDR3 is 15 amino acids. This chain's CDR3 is CASSLVDRGTYTQYF. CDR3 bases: TGTGCCAGCAGCTTAGTGGACAGGGGGACGTATACGCAGTATTTT.

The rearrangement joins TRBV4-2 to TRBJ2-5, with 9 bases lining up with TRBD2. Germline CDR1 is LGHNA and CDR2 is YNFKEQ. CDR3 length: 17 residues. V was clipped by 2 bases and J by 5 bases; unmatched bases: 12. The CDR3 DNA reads TGTGCCAGCAGCCAAACCAGGACCGGGACTAGCTGGGAGACCCAGTACTTC. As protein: CASSQTRTGTSWETQYF.

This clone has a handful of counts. Here the CDR3 reads CASSPGDRGWETQYF. The CDR3 bases are TGTGCCAGCAGCCCTGGGGACAGGGGATGGGAGACCCAGTACTTC. V usage is TRBV11-2 and J usage is TRBJ2-5; TRBD1 agrees at 10 bases. The J segment lost 5 bases and the V segment lost 5 bases, leaving 8 bases of the junction unmatched. This CDR3 is built from 15 residues. Germline V CDR1 and CDR2: SGHAT, FQNNGV.

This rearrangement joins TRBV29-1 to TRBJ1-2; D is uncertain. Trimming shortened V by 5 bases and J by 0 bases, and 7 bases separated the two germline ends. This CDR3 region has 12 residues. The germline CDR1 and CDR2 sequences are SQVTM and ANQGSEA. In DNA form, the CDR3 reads TGCAGCGTTCTCCCCGCTAACTATGGCTACACCTTC. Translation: CSVLPANYGYTF. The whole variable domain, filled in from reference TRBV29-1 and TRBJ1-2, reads SAVISQKPSRDICQRGTSLTIQCQVDSQVTMMFWYRQQPGQSLTLIATANQGSEATYESGFVIDKFPISRPNLTFSTLTVSNMSPEDSSIYLCSVLPANYGYTFGSGTRLTVV.

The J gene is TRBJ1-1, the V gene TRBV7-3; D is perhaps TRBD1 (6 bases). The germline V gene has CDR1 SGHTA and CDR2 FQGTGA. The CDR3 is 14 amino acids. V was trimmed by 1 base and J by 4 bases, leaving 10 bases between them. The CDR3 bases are TGTGCCAGCAGCTTAAGTGGGGGCTCCACTGAAGCTTTCTTT. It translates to CASSLSGGSTEAFF.

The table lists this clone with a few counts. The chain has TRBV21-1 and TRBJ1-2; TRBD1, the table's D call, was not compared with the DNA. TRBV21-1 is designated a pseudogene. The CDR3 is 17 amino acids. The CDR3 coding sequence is TGTGCCAGCAGCACTCTGACAGAACCCAATGCTAACTATGGCTACACCTTC. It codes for CASSTLTEPNANYGYTF.

The CDR3 nucleotides are TGTGCCATCAGTGAGGGGCCACAGGGGGTTGGCTATGGCTACACCTTC. Translated: CAISEGPQGVGYGYTF. This chain uses TRBV10-3 with TRBJ1-2; 8 nucleotides line up with TRBD1. The CDR3 runs to 16 residues. V lost 2 bases and J lost 4; bases outside the gene matches: 9. The germline V gene has CDR1 ENHRY and CDR2 SYGVKD.

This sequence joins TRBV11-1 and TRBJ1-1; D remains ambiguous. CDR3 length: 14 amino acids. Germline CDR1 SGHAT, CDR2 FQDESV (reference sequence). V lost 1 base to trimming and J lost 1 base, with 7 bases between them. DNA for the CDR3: TGTGCCAGCAGCTTAGGCAACTGGAACACTGAAGCTTTCTTT. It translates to CASSLGNWNTEAFF. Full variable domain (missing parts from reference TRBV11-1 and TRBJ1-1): EAEVAQSPRYKITEKSQAVAFWCDPISGHATLYWYRQILGQGPELLVQFQDESVVDDSQLPKDRFSAERLKGVDSTLKIQPAELGDSAMYLCASSLGNWNTEAFFGQGTRLTVV.

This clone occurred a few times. The CDR3 DNA is TGTGCCAGCAGTGAATGGGACAGGGCCGGTGGCTACACCTTC. This encodes CASSEWDRAGGYTF. The chain combines TRBV2 with TRBJ1-2; 9 positions match TRBD1. The CDR3 spans 14 residues. Germline CDR1 is SNHLY and CDR2 is FYNNEI. With V trimmed by 2 bases and J by 7 bases, 5 bases remained unmatched.

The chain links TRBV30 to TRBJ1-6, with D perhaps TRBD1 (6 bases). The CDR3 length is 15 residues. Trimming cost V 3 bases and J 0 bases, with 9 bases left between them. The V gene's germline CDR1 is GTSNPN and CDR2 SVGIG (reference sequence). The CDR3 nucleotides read TGTGCCTGGAGCCAGGGGCGCTCCTATAATTCACCCCTCCACTTT. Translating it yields CAWSQGRSYNSPLHF.

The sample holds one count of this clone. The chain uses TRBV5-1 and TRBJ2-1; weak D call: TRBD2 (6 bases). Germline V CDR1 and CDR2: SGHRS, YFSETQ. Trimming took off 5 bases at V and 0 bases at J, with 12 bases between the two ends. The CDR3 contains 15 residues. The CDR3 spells CASRRSSDSYNEQFF. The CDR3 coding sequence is TGCGCCAGCAGACGATCTAGCGACTCCTACAATGAGCAGTTCTTC.

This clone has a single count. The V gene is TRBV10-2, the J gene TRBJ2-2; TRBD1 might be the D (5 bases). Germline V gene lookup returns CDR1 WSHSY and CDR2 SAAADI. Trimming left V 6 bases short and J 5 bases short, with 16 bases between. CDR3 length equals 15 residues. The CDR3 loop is CASRLGVPNTGELFF. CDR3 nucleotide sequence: TGCGCCAGCAGGCTAGGGGTACCTAATACCGGGGAGCTGTTTTTT.

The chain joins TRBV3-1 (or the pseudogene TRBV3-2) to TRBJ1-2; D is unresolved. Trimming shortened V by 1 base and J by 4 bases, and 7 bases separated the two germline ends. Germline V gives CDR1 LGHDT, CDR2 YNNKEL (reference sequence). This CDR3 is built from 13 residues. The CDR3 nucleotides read TGTGCCAGCAGCCAAGGGGCCCCCTATGGCTACACCTTC. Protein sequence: CASSQGAPYGYTF.

The DNA for the CDR3 is TGTGCCAGCAGTGAATACTCCCGGACAGGGGGCAGATTTAGGGCTTTCTTT. Translated: CASSEYSRTGGRFRAFF. This chain uses TRBV25-1 with TRBJ1-1; 11 nucleotides match TRBD1. V lost 0 bases, J lost 11 bases, and 14 bases stayed unmatched. The CDR3 length is 17 residues. Per germline, CDR1 MGHDK and CDR2 SYGVNS.

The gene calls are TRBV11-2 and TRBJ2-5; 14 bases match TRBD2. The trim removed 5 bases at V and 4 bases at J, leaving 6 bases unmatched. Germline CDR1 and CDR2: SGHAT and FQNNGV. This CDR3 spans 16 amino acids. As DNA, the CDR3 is TGTGCCAGCAGCCGAGGGACTAGCGGGGGCCGAGAGACCCAGTACTTC. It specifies CASSRGTSGGRETQYF.

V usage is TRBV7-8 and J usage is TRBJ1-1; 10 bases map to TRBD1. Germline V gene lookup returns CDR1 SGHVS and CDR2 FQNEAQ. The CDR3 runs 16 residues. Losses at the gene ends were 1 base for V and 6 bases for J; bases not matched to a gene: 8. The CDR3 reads CASSLDPGQGIPEAFF. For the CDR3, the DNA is TGTGCCAGCAGCTTAGACCCGGGACAGGGGATACCTGAAGCTTTCTTT.